This TCR beta chain was identified during a study of T cells in Graves' hyperthyroidism and ophthalmopathy. Patients showing uncontrolled infection, other autoimmune disease, pregnancy or lactation were ineligible. Regions amplified from RNA transcripts were the TCR beta CDR3 regions. The HTBI primer set drove a first-round RT-PCR of the TCR CDR3. Using its own MiXCR run on the multiplex PCR reads, TCRdb lists one record per CDR3 protein. The sample lists fewer than 650,000 distinct CDR3 sequences, 46% occurring once. The CDR3 runs to 16 residues. Germline V gene data show CDR1 as SEHNR and CDR2 as FQNEAQ (reference sequence). Findings and caveats of the study: Among clonotypes expanded in thyroid above 0.001, most were also found in blood.

A remark on this clonotype: Its antigen is not identified. This may come from a read error, since a much larger clone is one base off.

The TCR comes from an adult woman with Graves' disease, either hyperthyroidism or ophthalmopathy (not recorded which). J is TRBJ1-6 and V is TRBV7-9; 7 bases fit TRBD1. The sequencing sample was made of peripheral blood or thyroid tissue (not recorded which). Here the CDR3 DNA reads TGTGCCGGCAGCTTCACCCGGGACAGAATTAATTCACCCCTCCACTTT. Translating it yields CAGSFTRDRINSPLHF.